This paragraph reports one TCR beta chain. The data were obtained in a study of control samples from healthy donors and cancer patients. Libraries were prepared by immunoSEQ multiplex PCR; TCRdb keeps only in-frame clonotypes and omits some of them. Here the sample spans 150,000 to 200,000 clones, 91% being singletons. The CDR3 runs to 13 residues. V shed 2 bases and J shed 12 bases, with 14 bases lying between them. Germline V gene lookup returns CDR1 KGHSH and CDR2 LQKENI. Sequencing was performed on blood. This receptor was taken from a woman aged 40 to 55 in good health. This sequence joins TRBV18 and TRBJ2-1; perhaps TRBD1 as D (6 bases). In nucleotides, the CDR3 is TGTGCCAGCTCACCAACGACAGGTTTCCCGCAGTTCTTC. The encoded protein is CASSPTTGFPQFF.